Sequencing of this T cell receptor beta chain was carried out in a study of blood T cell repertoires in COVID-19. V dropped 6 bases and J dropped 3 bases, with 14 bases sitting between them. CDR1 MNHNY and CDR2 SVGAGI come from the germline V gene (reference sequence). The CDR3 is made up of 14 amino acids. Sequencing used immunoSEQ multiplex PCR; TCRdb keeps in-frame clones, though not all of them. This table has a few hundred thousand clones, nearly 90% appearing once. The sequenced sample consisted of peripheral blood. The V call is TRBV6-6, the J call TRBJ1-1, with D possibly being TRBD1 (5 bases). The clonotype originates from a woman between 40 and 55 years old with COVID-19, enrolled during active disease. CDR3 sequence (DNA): TGTGCCAGCAGGGAGGGACGGGGAGACACTGAAGCTTTCTTT. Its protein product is CASREGRGDTEAFF.